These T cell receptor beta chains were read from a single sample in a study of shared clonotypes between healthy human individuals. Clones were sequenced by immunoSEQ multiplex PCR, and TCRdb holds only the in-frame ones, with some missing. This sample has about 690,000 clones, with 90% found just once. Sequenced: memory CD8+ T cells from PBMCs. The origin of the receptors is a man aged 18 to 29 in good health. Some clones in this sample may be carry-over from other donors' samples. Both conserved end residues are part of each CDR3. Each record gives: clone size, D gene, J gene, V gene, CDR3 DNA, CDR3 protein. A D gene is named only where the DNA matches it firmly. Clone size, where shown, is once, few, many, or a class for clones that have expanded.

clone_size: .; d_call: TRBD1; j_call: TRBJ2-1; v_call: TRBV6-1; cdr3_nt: TGTGCCAGCAACTCGGACAGGGGCAATGAGCAGTTCTTC; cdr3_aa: CASNSDRGNEQFF
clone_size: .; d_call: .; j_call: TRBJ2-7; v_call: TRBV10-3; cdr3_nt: TGTGCCATCAGTGAGTCGTTCAGGACCCCTAGCGAGCAGTACTTC; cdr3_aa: CAISESFRTPSEQYF
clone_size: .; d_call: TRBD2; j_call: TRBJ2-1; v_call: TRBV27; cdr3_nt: TGTGCCAGCAGTCTCTATAGCGGGAAGGCCAATGAGCAGTTCTTC; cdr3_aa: CASSLYSGKANEQFF
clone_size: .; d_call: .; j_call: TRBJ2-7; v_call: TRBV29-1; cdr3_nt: TGCAGCGTTGAAGCAGGGGTTACCTACGAGCAGTACTTC; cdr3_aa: CSVEAGVTYEQYF
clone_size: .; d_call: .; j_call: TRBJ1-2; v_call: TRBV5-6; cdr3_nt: TGTGCCAGCAGCTTGGTGGTCACTTATGGCTACACCTTC; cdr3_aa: CASSLVVTYGYTF
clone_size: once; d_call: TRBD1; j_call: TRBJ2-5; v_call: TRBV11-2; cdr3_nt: TGTGCCAGCAGCCCTCGGACAGGGGGGGAGACCCAGTACTTC; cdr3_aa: CASSPRTGGETQYF
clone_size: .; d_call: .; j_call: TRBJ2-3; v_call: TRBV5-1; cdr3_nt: TGCGCCAGCAGCTTGGCTGGGCCTTTGGTAAAAGATACGCAGTATTTT; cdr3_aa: CASSLAGPLVKDTQYF
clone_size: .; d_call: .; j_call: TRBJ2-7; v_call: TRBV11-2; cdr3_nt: TGTGCCAGCAGCTTAGTATTAGGGTACGAGCAGTACTTC; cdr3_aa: CASSLVLGYEQYF
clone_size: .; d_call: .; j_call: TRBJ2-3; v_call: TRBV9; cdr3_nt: TGTGCCAGCAGCGACCAGCCTGGTACGCAGTATTTT; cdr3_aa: CASSDQPGTQYF
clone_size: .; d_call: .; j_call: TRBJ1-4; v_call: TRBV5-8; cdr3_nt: TGTGCCAGCAGCCCCTGGGGGGGGAATGAAAAACTGTTTTTT; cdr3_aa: CASSPWGGNEKLFF
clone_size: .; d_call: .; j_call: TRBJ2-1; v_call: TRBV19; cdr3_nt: TGTGCCAGTAGTTCGACAGGTTACCTCTCCTACAATGAGCAGTTCTTC; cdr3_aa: CASSSTGYLSYNEQFF
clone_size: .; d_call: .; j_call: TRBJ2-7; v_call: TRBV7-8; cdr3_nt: TGTGCCAGCAACCCGGTGGGGGCACAATCCTACGAGCAGTACTTC; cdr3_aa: CASNPVGAQSYEQYF
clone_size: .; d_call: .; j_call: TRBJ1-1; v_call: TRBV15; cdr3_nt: TGTGCCACCAGCATAGACACTGAAGCTTTCTTT; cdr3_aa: CATSIDTEAFF
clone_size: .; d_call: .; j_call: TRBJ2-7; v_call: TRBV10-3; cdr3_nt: TGTGCCATCAGGACCCGACCGGAGAATTATTACGAGCAGTACTTC; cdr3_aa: CAIRTRPENYYEQYF